Below, 22 T cell receptor beta chains from the same sample are listed, as sequenced in a study of blood T cell repertoires in COVID-19. TCRdb keeps only in-frame clones here, not all; method: immunoSEQ multiplex PCR. The profile shows 200,000 to 300,000 clones, approximately 80% of them singletons. Source material: peripheral blood. The origin of the receptors is a woman of 80 years or more with COVID-19, enrolled during active disease.

The rearrangement joins TRBV7-3 to TRBJ2-7; D is unclear. V was pared by 5 bases and J by 4 bases, with 12 bases between. This CDR3 has 13 residues. The germline V gene encodes CDR1 SGHTA and CDR2 FQGTGA. CDR3 in amino acids: CASSTSSRYEQYF. The CDR3 DNA sequence: TGTGCCAGCAGCACCTCTTCCAGGTACGAGCAGTACTTC. Combining the CDR3 with reference TRBV7-3 and TRBJ2-7 gives the whole variable domain GAGVSQTPSNKVTEKGKYVELRCDPISGHTALYWYRQSLGQGPEFLIYFQGTGAADDSGLPNDRFFAVRPEGSVSTLKIQRTERGDSAVYLCASSTSSRYEQYFGPGTRLTVT.

The V gene is TRBV28, the J gene TRBJ2-2, with 8 bases that match TRBD2. CDR3 length: 17 amino acids. Germline assignment: CDR1 MDHEN and CDR2 SYDVKM. J lost 4 bases, V lost 5 bases, and 12 bases had no gene match. The CDR3 DNA sequence: TGTGCCAGCAGTCGGGGGATTAGCGGGATGAGCACCGGGGAGCTGTTTTTT. Translated, it gives CASSRGISGMSTGELFF.

In this sample, this clone turned up a few times. The rearrangement uses TRBV5-4 and TRBJ2-7; 10 nucleotides line up with TRBD1. V trimming: 5 bases; J trimming: 3 bases; junction bases outside the gene matches: 8. CDR1 and CDR2 (germline): SGHNT, YYREEE (reference sequence). This CDR3 has 15 amino acids. The CDR3 region is CASSSDRGGFYEQYF. CDR3 coding DNA: TGTGCCAGCAGTTCGGACAGGGGGGGATTCTACGAGCAGTACTTC.

The V and J genes are TRBV6-5 and TRBJ1-2; 9 nucleotides align to TRBD1. The CDR3 loop spans 13 amino acids. V trimming: 9 bases; J trimming: 7 bases; junction bases outside the gene matches: 9. Germline values: CDR1 MNHEY, CDR2 SVGAGI. The CDR3 DNA reads TGTGCCAGTATAAGACAGGGGGTAGTTGGCTACACCTTC. Translation: CASIRQGVVGYTF.

V is TRBV5-1 and J is TRBJ2-5, with 11 nucleotides matching TRBD1. The CDR3 length is 13 residues. The trim removed 6 bases at V and 7 bases at J, leaving 5 bases unmatched. Germline CDR1 and CDR2: SGHRS and YFSETQ. CDR3 residues: CASIPGQGGTQYF. CDR3 nucleotide sequence: TGCGCCAGCATTCCGGGACAGGGGGGGACCCAGTACTTC. Based on the CDR3 plus reference TRBV5-1 and TRBJ2-5, the full variable domain is KAGVTQTPRYLIKTRGQQVTLSCSPISGHRSVSWYQQTPGQGLQFLFEYFSETQRNKGNFPGRFSGRQFSNSRSEMNVSTLELGDSALYLCASIPGQGGTQYFGPGTRLLVL.

The chain couples TRBV25-1 to TRBJ1-1; no clear D gene. Germline CDR1 is MGHDK and CDR2 is SYGVNS. V was clipped by 2 bases and J by 1 base, with 11 bases between them. The CDR3 is made up of 15 amino acids. CDR3 in DNA: TGTGCCAGCAGTGAAAGGACTGTGGGGAACACTGAAGCTTTCTTT. Its translation is CASSERTVGNTEAFF.

V and J are TRBV28 and TRBJ1-4; TRBD1 aligns across 7 bases. Germline V lookup: CDR1 MDHEN, CDR2 SYDVKM. V was clipped by 6 bases and J by 7 bases; unmatched bases: 5. The CDR3 has 13 residues. For the CDR3, the DNA is TGTGCCAGCAGCCGACAGGGAGGTGAAAAACTGTTTTTT. Residues: CASSRQGGEKLFF.

The rearrangement joins TRBV12-3 or TRBV12-4 to TRBJ1-1; possibly TRBD1 for D (6 bases). Trimming removed 6 bases at V and 0 bases at J, with 8 bases between. CDR3 size: 13 residues. This CDR3 is CASRGQVNTEAFF. CDR3 DNA: TGTGCCAGCAGGGGACAAGTGAACACTGAAGCTTTCTTT.

The V call is TRBV10-3, the J call TRBJ1-5; D may be TRBD1 (5 bases). CDR1 and CDR2 from the germline V gene are ENHRY and SYGVKD. Trimming stripped 8 bases from V and 3 bases from J, with 11 bases between. CDR3 length: 13 amino acids. CDR3 DNA: TGTGCCATCTCCGGGACTGTCAATCAGCCCCAGCATTTT. This gives the protein CAISGTVNQPQHF.

This clone was recorded a few times. The gene calls are TRBV6-6 and TRBJ2-7; D is unclear. With 7 bases removed from V and 4 bases from J, the gap between germline ends came to 11 bases. The CDR3 has 12 amino acids. Germline V gene data show CDR1 as MNHNY and CDR2 as SVGAGI (reference sequence). CDR3 sequence (DNA): TGTGCCAGCACCTCTTCCCGGTACGAGCAGTACTTC. Encoded protein: CASTSSRYEQYF.

The chain joins TRBV2 to TRBJ1-1, with 9 bases fitting TRBD1. The CDR3 spans 14 residues. V lost 10 bases and J lost 4; bases outside the gene matches: 10. Germline V gives CDR1 SNHLY, CDR2 FYNNEI. Here the CDR3 DNA reads TGTGCCACCCGGGACAGGGATTCGCGCACTGAAGCTTTCTTT. Translated: CATRDRDSRTEAFF.

V is TRBV15 and J is TRBJ1-1; weak D call: TRBD1 (5 bases). The V gene's germline CDR1 is LNHNV and CDR2 YYDKDF (reference sequence). The V end lost 1 base, the J end lost 11 bases, and 11 bases lay between the germline ends. The CDR3 runs 12 residues. CDR3 sequence (DNA): TGTGCCACCAGCAGAGGGTCGGGGGTCGCTTTCTTT. Protein: CATSRGSGVAFF.

V usage is TRBV5-1 and J usage is TRBJ2-5; D gene uncertain. This CDR3 has 16 residues. The germline gives CDR1 SGHRS, CDR2 YFSETQ. V was clipped by 3 bases and J by 5 bases, with 20 bases between them. CDR3 in DNA: TGCGCCAGCAGCTCGACCGGCCCTTCCACCGGGGAGACCCAGTACTTC. Translating it yields CASSSTGPSTGETQYF.

The rearrangement joins TRBV4-1 to TRBJ2-5; 7 bases are shared with TRBD1. This CDR3 has 16 amino acids. J was trimmed by 3 bases and V by 4 bases; bases with no gene match: 11. CDR1 and CDR2 from the germline V gene are MGHRA and YSYEKL. The CDR3 DNA reads TGCGCCAGCAGCCTCCCCTCGCTGACAGGGAAAGAGACCCAGTACTTC. It is translated as CASSLPSLTGKETQYF.

The chain combines TRBV7-2 with TRBJ2-1; D not resolved. V was clipped by 0 bases and J by 2 bases, with 5 bases between them. CDR3 length equals 14 residues. Germline V gene lookup returns CDR1 SGHTA and CDR2 FQGNSA. This chain's CDR3 is CASSLAVAYNEQFF. CDR3 DNA: TGTGCCAGCAGCTTAGCGGTAGCCTACAATGAGCAGTTCTTC.

A few counts support this clone. The chain employs TRBV27 and TRBJ1-2; 9 nucleotides agree with TRBD1. CDR1 is MNHEY and CDR2 is SMNVEV in the germline V gene (reference sequence). This CDR3 region has 15 residues. J gave up 7 bases and V 0 bases, and 6 bases lay outside the gene matches. Written as DNA, the CDR3 is TGTGCCAGCAGTTTATCGATGACAGGGGGGGGTGGCTACACCTTC. It encodes CASSLSMTGGGGYTF.

The gene calls are TRBV2 and TRBJ1-6; tentatively, D is TRBD1 (5 bases). The CDR3 loop spans 15 amino acids. Trimming pared 6 bases from V and 6 bases from J, leaving 15 bases between. CDR1 and CDR2 from the germline V gene are SNHLY and FYNNEI. The CDR3 DNA follows: TGTGCCAGCAGGGAACGACAGTACTTTAATTCACCCCTCCACTTT. It codes for CASRERQYFNSPLHF.

The gene calls are TRBV7-9 and TRBJ2-3, with 8 positions matching TRBD1. V shed 5 bases and J 9 bases; nucleotides not matched to a gene: 13. Germline CDR1 reads SEHNR; CDR2 reads FQNEAQ (reference sequence). The CDR3 has 15 residues. CDR3 DNA sequence: TGTGCCAGCAGCCTCCCCGACAGGGGCCACGGGACGCAGTATTTT. Its protein is CASSLPDRGHGTQYF.

The chain joins TRBV19 to TRBJ1-2; D remains ambiguous. Germline values: CDR1 LNHDA, CDR2 SQIVND (reference sequence). V gave up 10 bases and J gave up 4 bases, with 13 bases separating them. This CDR3 is built from 12 residues. CDR3 amino acids: CATIGLRYGYTF. The CDR3 nucleotides are TGTGCCACGATCGGTCTCCGCTATGGCTACACCTTC.

The chain recombines TRBV3-1 (or the pseudogene TRBV3-2) with TRBJ2-7; 9 bases agree with TRBD1. The germline V gene encodes CDR1 LGHDT and CDR2 YNNKEL (reference sequence). V shed 4 bases and J 3 bases; nucleotides not matched to a gene: 10. The CDR3 loop spans 16 amino acids. CDR3: CASSPSGPGQGYEQYF. CDR3 nucleotides: TGTGCCAGCAGCCCCTCCGGACCGGGACAGGGCTACGAGCAGTACTTC.

The chain has TRBV29-1 and TRBJ2-7, with a tentative D call TRBD1 (6 bases). Germline loops: CDR1 SQVTM, CDR2 ANQGSEA. This CDR3 spans 11 amino acids. V lost 5 bases to trimming and J lost 6 bases, with 11 bases between them. CDR3 nucleotide sequence: TGCAGCGTTTGGCAGGGGTCCGAGCAGTACTTC. Encoded protein: CSVWQGSEQYF.

The genes are TRBV9 and TRBJ1-3, with 8 nucleotides matching TRBD1. V shed 0 bases and J 4 bases; nucleotides not matched to a gene: 12. The CDR3 spans 18 residues. CDR1 and CDR2 (germline): SGDLS, YYNGEE. CDR3 DNA sequence: TGTGCCAGCAGCGTAGCTACCGGGCAGGGGGCCTCAGGAAACACCATATATTTT. This gives the protein CASSVATGQGASGNTIYF.